A selection of T cell receptor beta chains follows, all from one sample in a study of T cell responses to AZD1222 COVID-19 vaccine. The assay was immunoSEQ multiplex PCR, and TCRdb's table has in-frame clones only and misses some. This sample has around 100,000 clones, with more than 70% found just once. This specimen was peripheral blood, taken on day 0 of MenACWY control vaccination. The receptors here all came from an adult in good health. Both conserved end residues are part of each CDR3. A D gene is named only where the DNA matches it firmly. Expanded clones get a size class; other rows say once, few or many, or leave the size out.

v_call: TRBV5-4
d_call: .
clone_size: .
j_call: TRBJ1-1
cdr3_aa: CASSLGLEGTEAFF
cdr3_nt: TGTGCCAGCAGCTTGGGCCTGGAGGGCACTGAAGCTTTCTTT

v_call: TRBV12-5
d_call: TRBD2
clone_size: .
j_call: TRBJ2-1
cdr3_aa: CASGSIAGGYNEQFF
cdr3_nt: TGTGCTAGTGGTTCAATAGCGGGGGGGTACAATGAGCAGTTCTTC

v_call: TRBV9
d_call: TRBD2
clone_size: .
j_call: TRBJ2-3
cdr3_aa: CASSTGLAGAQYF
cdr3_nt: TGTGCCAGCAGCACCGGACTAGCGGGAGCGCAGTATTTT

v_call: TRBV6-6
d_call: TRBD1
clone_size: .
j_call: TRBJ1-2
cdr3_aa: CASSYSGQGNYGYTF
cdr3_nt: TGTGCCAGCAGTTACTCGGGACAGGGTAACTATGGCTACACCTTC

v_call: TRBV7-8
d_call: .
clone_size: .
j_call: TRBJ1-1
cdr3_aa: CASSLAVGVVTEAFF
cdr3_nt: TGTGCCAGCAGCTTAGCGGTCGGGGTTGTCACTGAAGCTTTCTTT

v_call: TRBV11-2
d_call: .
clone_size: .
j_call: TRBJ2-3
cdr3_aa: CASSLTGADTQYF
cdr3_nt: TGTGCCAGCAGCTTAACGGGTGCAGATACGCAGTATTTT

v_call: TRBV6-1
d_call: .
clone_size: .
j_call: TRBJ1-5
cdr3_aa: CASSENRANQPQHF
cdr3_nt: TGTGCCAGCAGTGAAAACCGGGCCAATCAGCCCCAGCATTTT

v_call: TRBV7-2
d_call: TRBD1
clone_size: .
j_call: TRBJ1-4
cdr3_aa: CASSPQGGGGYEKLFF
cdr3_nt: TGTGCCAGCAGCCCCCAGGGGGGGGGTGGCTATGAAAAACTGTTTTTT

v_call: TRBV6-5
d_call: .
clone_size: .
j_call: TRBJ1-4
cdr3_aa: CASRQGPNNEKLFF
cdr3_nt: TGTGCCAGCAGACAGGGTCCCAATAATGAAAAACTGTTTTTT

v_call: TRBV13
d_call: TRBD1
clone_size: once
j_call: TRBJ1-4
cdr3_aa: CASSGGTENEKLFF
cdr3_nt: TGTGCCAGCAGCGGCGGGACAGAGAATGAAAAACTGTTTTTT

v_call: TRBV10-3
d_call: .
clone_size: .
j_call: TRBJ1-1
cdr3_aa: CAISESEGLDTEAFF
cdr3_nt: TGTGCCATCAGTGAGTCCGAGGGACTAGACACTGAAGCTTTCTTT

v_call: TRBV24-1
d_call: TRBD1
clone_size: .
j_call: TRBJ2-1
cdr3_aa: CATSDYATGSEQFF
cdr3_nt: TGTGCCACCAGTGATTACGCGACAGGGAGTGAGCAGTTCTTC

v_call: TRBV28
d_call: .
clone_size: .
j_call: TRBJ1-3
cdr3_aa: CASSLFRGNTIYF
cdr3_nt: TGTGCCAGCAGTTTATTCCGGGGAAACACCATATATTTT

v_call: TRBV27
d_call: TRBD2
clone_size: once
j_call: TRBJ2-3
cdr3_aa: CASSPRGGRAADTQYF
cdr3_nt: TGTGCCAGCAGCCCAAGGGGCGGGAGGGCCGCAGATACGCAGTATTTT